This note documents a single T cell receptor (beta chain) sequence. What it binds is unknown. This entry belongs to a study of beta chain features in type 1 diabetes. Trimming took 4 bases from V and 5 from J, leaving 23 bases between them. The CDR3 has 17 residues. In germline, CDR1 is SGHVS, CDR2 FQNEAQ. Study-level points and caveats: All four CD4+ subsets from Type 1 diabetes patients carried moderately but significantly shorter TCRB CDR3s.

Purity above 98% was achieved in all sorted populations. Sequenced material consisted of expressed TCRB transcripts (all of the isolated RNA was reverse transcribed). Assay: immunoSEQ multiplex PCR; the TCRdb copy retains only in-frame clones and omits some. This table holds 500,000 to 850,000 clones, 11% to 15% found once. The clonotype was recovered from a man between 18 and 35 years old with type 1 diabetes. The rearrangement joins TRBV7-8 to TRBJ2-5; D might be TRBD2 (7 bases). Sequenced: naive CD4+ T cells from blood. The CDR3 region is CASSSRPFGGQRETQYF. CDR3 in DNA: TGTGCCAGCAGCTCCCGACCGTTCGGGGGGCAGCGCGAGACCCAGTACTTC.